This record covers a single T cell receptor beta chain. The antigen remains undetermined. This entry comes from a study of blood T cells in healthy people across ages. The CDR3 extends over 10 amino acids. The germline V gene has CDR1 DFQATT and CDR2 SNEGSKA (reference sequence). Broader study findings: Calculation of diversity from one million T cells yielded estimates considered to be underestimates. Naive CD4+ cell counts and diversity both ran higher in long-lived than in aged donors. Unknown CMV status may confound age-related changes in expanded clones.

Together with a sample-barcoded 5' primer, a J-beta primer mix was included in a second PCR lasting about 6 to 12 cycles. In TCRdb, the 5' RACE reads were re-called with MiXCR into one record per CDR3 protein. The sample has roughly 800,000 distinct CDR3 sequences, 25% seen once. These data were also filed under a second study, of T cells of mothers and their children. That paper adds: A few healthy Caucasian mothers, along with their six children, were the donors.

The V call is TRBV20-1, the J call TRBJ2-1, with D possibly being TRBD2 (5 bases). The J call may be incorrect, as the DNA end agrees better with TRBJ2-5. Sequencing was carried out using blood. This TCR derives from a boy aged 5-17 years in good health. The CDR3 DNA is TGCAGCGGGTACCGGGGGACCCAGTACTTC. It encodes CSGYRGTQYF.